Listed here are 7 T cell receptor beta chains from one sample, sequenced in a study of cytomegalovirus exposure and HLA in healthy donors. Method: immunoSEQ multiplex PCR; TCRdb's copy keeps in-frame clones and lacks some. Counted here are about 140,000 clones, about 95% occurring once; the ten biggest clones make up roughly 1.9%. The source material was PBMCs. The receptors originated from a man between 18 and 29 years old in good health and CMV-seropositive.

The chain has TRBV7-9 and TRBJ1-4; no clear D. The germline V gene has CDR1 SEHNR and CDR2 FQNEAQ (reference sequence). The CDR3 is 18 amino acids. Trimming pared 0 bases from V and 3 bases from J, leaving 17 bases between. The CDR3 DNA follows: TGTGCCAGCAGCTTAGCGTCGTGGAGCTCGGGGTCTAATGAAAAACTGTTTTTT. Translation gives CASSLASWSSGSNEKLFF. Filled out from reference TRBV7-9 and TRBJ1-4, the complete variable domain reads DTGVSQNPRHKITKRGQNVTFRCDPISEHNRLYWYRQTLGQGPEFLTYFQNEAQLEKSRLLSDRFSAERPKGSFSTLEIQRTEQGDSAMYLCASSLASWSSGSNEKLFFGSGTQLSVL.

V gene TRBV5-6 combines with J gene TRBJ2-2; TRBD1 aligns across 7 bases. This CDR3 has 15 amino acids. Trimming cost V 1 base and J 5 bases; bases outside gene matches: 5. Germline V lookup: CDR1 SGHDT, CDR2 YYEEEE. CDR3 amino acids: CASSLHRGSTGELFF. In nucleotides, the CDR3 is TGTGCCAGCAGCTTGCACAGGGGTAGTACCGGGGAGCTGTTTTTT.

This rearrangement joins TRBV7-6 to TRBJ2-3; D may be TRBD2 (6 bases). Trimming took 5 bases from V and 0 from J, leaving 21 bases between them. The CDR3 has 18 amino acids. Looked up from germline, CDR1 is SGHVS and CDR2 is FNYEAQ. The chain's CDR3 is CASSPLGWVGTSTDTQYF. CDR3 DNA: TGTGCCAGCAGCCCCCTCGGTTGGGTCGGGACTAGCACAGATACGCAGTATTTT.

The chain carries TRBV5-4 and TRBJ2-1; 8 bases agree with TRBD2. This CDR3 has 16 residues. Germline CDR1 reads SGHNT; CDR2 reads YYREEE (reference sequence). With 3 bases clipped from V and 3 bases from J, the junction kept 8 bases outside the gene matches. The CDR3 is CASSWTGTSIYNEQFF. The CDR3 DNA reads TGTGCCAGCAGCTGGACCGGGACTAGTATCTACAATGAGCAGTTCTTC. The full variable domain, its missing parts supplied by reference TRBV5-4 and TRBJ2-1, is ETGVTQSPTHLIKTRGQQVTLRCSSQSGHNTVSWYQQALGQGPQFIFQYYREEENGRGNFPPRFSGLQFPNYSSELNVNALELDDSALYLCASSWTGTSIYNEQFFGPGTRLTVL.

The chain uses TRBV5-1 and TRBJ2-3, with D possibly matching TRBD2 (5 bases). Germline CDR1 is SGHRS and CDR2 is YFSETQ. Trimming stripped 4 bases from V and 2 bases from J, with 14 bases between. The CDR3 has 15 amino acids. The chain's CDR3 is CASSLALTSTDTQYF. CDR3 in DNA: TGCGCCAGCAGCCTAGCTCTTACCTCCACAGATACGCAGTATTTT.

The gene calls are TRBV25-1 and TRBJ2-5; 9 bases line up with TRBD1. The CDR3 covers 15 residues. V trimming: 3 bases; J trimming: 6 bases; junction bases outside the gene matches: 8. From germline, CDR1 is MGHDK and CDR2 SYGVNS. The CDR3 sequence is CASSDGQGRWKTQYF. The CDR3 bases are TGTGCCAGCAGTGACGGACAGGGGAGGTGGAAGACCCAGTACTTC.

This sequence joins TRBV5-1 and TRBJ2-7; a possible D gene is TRBD1 (6 bases). Germline-derived CDR1 and CDR2 are SGHRS and YFSETQ. The CDR3 totals 15 residues. V lost 0 bases, J lost 5 bases, and 15 bases lay in between. The CDR3: CASSLANRVLDEQYF. The CDR3 DNA follows: TGCGCCAGCAGCTTGGCGAACAGGGTATTAGACGAGCAGTACTTC.